Below, one T cell receptor (beta chain) is given with its context. The entry originates in a study of blood T cell repertoires in COVID-19. This CDR3 spans 16 amino acids. The germline CDR1 and CDR2 sequences are KGHDR and SFDVKD. Trimming at V came to 11 bases and at J to 4 bases, leaving 15 bases not matched to a gene. Sequencing used immunoSEQ multiplex PCR; TCRdb keeps in-frame clones, though not all of them. The repertoire includes about 260,000 clones, approximately 88% of them detected once, and roughly 10% sits in the top ten. Sequencing was carried out using peripheral blood. The sequence derives from a woman in her seventies with COVID-19, enrolled during active disease. The chain is built from TRBV24-1 and TRBJ2-7; TRBD2 aligns across 11 bases. The CDR3 coding sequence is TGTGCCATTCCGCGGATACTAGCGGGAGTTTTATACGAGCAGTACTTC. Its protein product is CAIPRILAGVLYEQYF.